The sequence of this TCR beta chain was determined in a study of blood T cell repertoires in COVID-19. The germline gives CDR1 SNHLY, CDR2 FYNNEI. V shed 6 bases, J shed 4 bases, and the junction held 2 bases outside the gene matches. The CDR3 is 14 amino acids. The data were produced by immunoSEQ multiplex PCR, yet TCRdb's version contains in-frame clones alone and is incomplete. The sample has 200,000 to 250,000 clones, approximately 83% seen once. The chain has TRBV2 and TRBJ2-1; 11 bases map to TRBD2. The TCR sequence derives from a woman in her sixties who had recovered from COVID-19. Sequencing was performed on PBMCs or T cells enriched from blood (not recorded which). In DNA form, the CDR3 reads TGTGCCAGCAGAGGACTAGCGGGTTACAATGAGCAGTTCTTC. Translation gives CASRGLAGYNEQFF.